What follows is one T cell receptor beta chain and its context. The CDR3 runs to 15 residues. Deletions cut 4 bases from V and 4 bases from J, with 16 bases between. Germline V CDR1 and CDR2: SGHTA, FQGNSA. This sample stems from a study of blood T cell repertoires in COVID-19. Measured with immunoSEQ multiplex PCR; TCRdb has only the in-frame clones, and not every one. There are over 120,000 clones in the sample; around 79% occur only once, and just under 5% lies in the top ten. Followed longitudinally, the Seattle patients had been enrolled during active infection. The receptor comes from a woman aged 70-85 years with COVID-19, enrolled during active disease. Sequencing was carried out using peripheral blood. The chain joins TRBV7-2 to TRBJ2-5; D perhaps matches TRBD1 (6 bases). CDR3 in DNA: TGTGCCAGCAGCTCGACTGGAGTAGGGGGAGAGACCCAGTACTTC. Translating it yields CASSSTGVGGETQYF.